These 30 T cell receptor beta chains share one sample of origin, sequenced in a study of neurological immune-mediated disorders (dated by TCRdb to between 2018 and 2021). The library was built by means of 5' RACE. Sequencing took place on an Illumina HiSeq 2500. TCRdb reanalyzed the raw reads on its own, using fastp at Q25 for trimming and MiXCR for clone calling, and kept in-frame beta chains. All rows with the same CDR3 protein become a single entry with the most common DNA and genes. The sample records roughly 80,000 distinct CDR3 sequences, around 10% of which are singletons. 1.8% of the sample lies in the top ten. The material sequenced was PBMCs. The receptors shown here come from a man in his forties in good health.

The genes are TRBV5-1 and TRBJ2-3; 7 nucleotides agree with TRBD2. Per the germline V gene, CDR1 is SGHRS and CDR2 is YFSETQ. V lost 4 bases and J lost 2; bases outside the gene matches: 10. This CDR3 spans 16 amino acids. The chain's CDR3 is CASSTRGAGDTDTQYF. The CDR3 region has the DNA TGCGCCAGCAGCACACGTGGGGCGGGGGACACAGATACGCAGTATTTT.

This clonotype has at least ten counts. V is TRBV5-8 and J is TRBJ2-1; the match to TRBD2 covers 7 bases. This CDR3 comprises 14 residues. The germline gives CDR1 SGHTS, CDR2 YDEGEE. Trimming took 4 bases from V and 7 from J; bases not matched to a gene: 8. CDR3 protein: CASSRLGGVNEQFF. The CDR3 DNA follows: TGTGCCAGCAGCCGACTGGGAGGGGTGAATGAGCAGTTCTTC.

This clonotype was seen repeatedly, ten times or more. This sequence joins TRBV5-1 and TRBJ2-6; the match to TRBD1 covers 8 bases. The J segment lost 0 bases and the V segment lost 2 bases, leaving 7 bases of the junction unmatched. Germline values: CDR1 SGHRS, CDR2 YFSETQ. The length of the CDR3 is 18 residues. The CDR3 loop is CASSFWTGLHSGANVLTF. Here the CDR3 DNA reads TGCGCCAGCAGCTTCTGGACAGGGCTACACTCTGGGGCCAACGTCCTGACTTTC.

In this sample, this clonotype turned up a few times. The V call is TRBV15, the J call TRBJ2-3; the D is unclear. The CDR3 sequence is 14 residues long. Germline CDR1 is LNHNV and CDR2 is YYDKDF (reference sequence). V was clipped by 0 bases and J by 1 base, with 5 bases between them. Here the CDR3 DNA reads TGTGCCACCAGCAGAGACCAGGGCACAGATACGCAGTATTTT. This gives the protein CATSRDQGTDTQYF.

Many counts were recorded for this clonotype. The genes are TRBV14 and TRBJ1-5; maybe TRBD1 (6 bases). V gave up 7 bases and J gave up 3 bases, with 19 bases separating them. Germline assignment: CDR1 SGHDN and CDR2 FVKESK. This CDR3 comprises 16 residues. CDR3 DNA: TGTGCCAGCACTCGAAGGGGACACGCTCCCAATCAGCCCCAGCATTTT. It yields the protein CASTRRGHAPNQPQHF.

This clonotype was counted at least ten times. This chain links TRBV5-5 with TRBJ2-2; D might be TRBD2 (6 bases). Germline values: CDR1 SGHKS, CDR2 YYEKEE (reference sequence). The CDR3 runs 15 residues. V was shortened by 4 bases and J by 0 bases, with 10 bases between the two germline ends. In nucleotides, the CDR3 is TGTGCCAGCAGCGGGGGGACGGCGAACACCGGGGAGCTGTTTTTT. Residues: CASSGGTANTGELFF. Filled out from reference TRBV5-5 and TRBJ2-2, the complete variable domain reads DAGVTQSPTHLIKTRGQQVTLRCSPISGHKSVSWYQQVLGQGPQFIFQYYEKEERGRGNFPDRFSARQFPNYSSELNVNALLLGDSALYLCASSGGTANTGELFFGEGSRLTVL.

This clonotype was seen a few times. The rearrangement links TRBV6-1 to TRBJ2-5, with 11 bases aligning to TRBD1. The germline V gene encodes CDR1 MNHNS and CDR2 SASEGT. The CDR3 is 16 amino acids. J was trimmed by 1 base and V by 6 bases; bases with no gene match: 7. The CDR3 DNA follows: TGTGCCAGCAGCCGATCCGGGACAGGGGGCCAAGAGACCCAGTACTTC. Its translation is CASSRSGTGGQETQYF.

V gene TRBV28 combines with J gene TRBJ2-7, with D perhaps TRBD1 or TRBD2 (5 bases each). Trimming pared 6 bases from V and 3 bases from J, leaving 18 bases between. The CDR3 spans 15 residues. Germline loops: CDR1 MDHEN, CDR2 SYDVKM. CDR3 in DNA: TGTGCCAGCAGCCGTCCCGGGACCAGAAACTACGAGCAGTACTTC. It translates to CASSRPGTRNYEQYF. Looking up the rest from reference TRBV28 and TRBJ2-7 gives the full variable domain: DVKVTQSSRYLVKRTGEKVFLECVQDMDHENMFWYRQDPGLGLRLIYFSYDVKMKEKGDIPEGYSVSREKKERFSLILESASTNQTSMYLCASSRPGTRNYEQYFGPGTRLTVT.

This clonotype was counted many times. CDR3 sequence reads: CASSSGGETQYF. CDR3 bases: TGCGCCAGCAGCTCTGGAGGAGAGACCCAGTACTTC. This chain connects TRBV5-1 to TRBJ2-5; weak D call: TRBD2 (5 bases). This CDR3 comprises 12 residues. CDR1 and CDR2 (germline): SGHRS, YFSETQ. Between the trimmed V and J ends, which lost 3 bases and 4 bases, there was a span of 7 bases.

About this clonotype: A much larger clone lies a single base off, so this may be a read error. V usage is TRBV6-6 and J usage is TRBJ2-1; D might be TRBD1 or TRBD2, each matching 5 bases. This CDR3 is 14 amino acids long. Germline CDR1 reads MNHNY; CDR2 reads SVGAGI (reference sequence). The CDR3 region is CVSSYGGVGNEQFF. Here the CDR3 DNA reads TGTGTCAGCAGTTATGGGGGAGTCGGGAATGAGCAGTTCTTC.

This clonotype was found many times. The chain is built from TRBV29-1 and TRBJ2-3; a possible D gene is TRBD2 (6 bases). Deletions cut 4 bases from V and 2 bases from J, with 10 bases between. The CDR3 totals 13 residues. Germline V gene sequence: CDR1 SQVTM, CDR2 ANQGSEA. As DNA, the CDR3 is TGCAGCGTTGCTGGGACTGTCACAGATACGCAGTATTTT. Protein product: CSVAGTVTDTQYF.

J is TRBJ2-2 and V is TRBV6-5; D is undetermined. V was trimmed by 6 bases and J by 3 bases, leaving 11 bases between them. This CDR3 is 14 amino acids long. Germline V CDR1 and CDR2: MNHEY, SVGAGI. CDR3 bases: TGTGCCAGCAGGGATGAACGATACACCGGGGAGCTGTTTTTT. Translating it yields CASRDERYTGELFF.

This clonotype was picked up many times. CDR3 in amino acids: CASTSSSLTTNEKLFF. The DNA for the CDR3 is TGCGCCAGCACTAGCTCTTCTTTGACAACTAATGAAAAACTGTTTTTT. The chain has TRBV5-1 and TRBJ1-4, with no clear D. V was trimmed by 6 bases and J by 0 bases, leaving 15 bases between them. There are 16 residues in the CDR3. CDR1 is SGHRS, CDR2 YFSETQ, per germline.

This clonotype was picked up many times. The chain has TRBV5-6 and TRBJ2-3; TRBD2 aligns across 7 bases. This CDR3 has 15 residues. The J segment lost 5 bases and the V segment lost 4 bases, leaving 10 bases of the junction unmatched. The germline gives CDR1 SGHDT, CDR2 YYEEEE. The CDR3 nucleotides are TGTGCCAGCAGCCCCGGGCGGGAGTATCAAGATACGCAGTATTTT. This encodes CASSPGREYQDTQYF.

The table lists this clonotype with a count of one. A much larger clonotype is one base distant, so this may be a read error. CDR3 loop: CIATDPADTQYF. The CDR3 coding sequence is TGCATTGCCACGGACCCTGCAGATACGCAGTATTTT. The genes are TRBV20-1 and TRBJ2-3; no reliable D call. CDR3 length equals 12 residues. In germline, CDR1 is DFQATT, CDR2 SNEGSKA (reference sequence).

The rearrangement links TRBV5-1 to TRBJ1-2, with D perhaps TRBD1 (5 bases). The CDR3 length is 15 residues. The V end lost 0 bases, the J end lost 7 bases, and 16 bases lay between the germline ends. Germline V gives CDR1 SGHRS, CDR2 YFSETQ. CDR3 amino acids: CASSLEATGISGYTF. DNA for the CDR3: TGCGCCAGCAGCTTGGAGGCCACAGGAATCTCTGGCTACACCTTC.

In its sample, this clonotype was seen many times. The rearrangement joins TRBV20-1 to TRBJ1-1; no clear D. V was cut by 4 bases and J by 2 bases, with 8 bases left in between. The CDR3 runs to 12 residues. CDR1 is DFQATT, CDR2 SNEGSKA, per germline (reference sequence). CDR3 bases: TGCAGTGCTAATGACGGAAACACTGAAGCTTTCTTT. Amino acid sequence: CSANDGNTEAFF.

This clonotype was recorded many times. The CDR3 bases are TGTGCCAGCAGCTTAGGGGACAGGGCGCATGGCTACACCTTC. Amino acids: CASSLGDRAHGYTF. The gene calls are TRBV7-2 and TRBJ1-2, with 9 bases matching TRBD1. CDR1 and CDR2 (germline): SGHTA, FQGNSA. V lost 1 base to trimming and J lost 6 bases; unmatched junction nucleotides: 3. This CDR3 region has 14 residues.

This chain uses TRBV3-1 with TRBJ2-3, with 11 positions matching TRBD2. V lost 3 bases and J lost 2; bases outside the gene matches: 7. The length of the CDR3 is 17 residues. Per germline, CDR1 LGHDT and CDR2 YNNKEL (reference sequence). CDR3 bases: TGTGCCAGCAGCCAGCTACTAGCGGGGGCCCACACAGATACGCAGTATTTT. This encodes CASSQLLAGAHTDTQYF.

This clonotype has a count of ten or more. V usage is TRBV29-1 and J usage is TRBJ2-5; 9 bases are a match to TRBD1. This CDR3 contains 16 residues. Germline values: CDR1 SQVTM, CDR2 ANQGSEA. Trimming took 8 bases from V and 2 from J; bases not matched to a gene: 15. The CDR3 region is CSTKPGYRGRQETQYF. In nucleotides, the CDR3 is TGCAGCACAAAGCCCGGCTACAGGGGGCGGCAAGAGACCCAGTACTTC. The full variable domain, with the rest looked up from reference TRBV29-1 and TRBJ2-5, is SAVISQKPSRDICQRGTSLTIQCQVDSQVTMMFWYRQQPGQSLTLIATANQGSEATYESGFVIDKFPISRPNLTFSTLTVSNMSPEDSSIYLCSTKPGYRGRQETQYFGPGTRLLVL.

This sequence joins TRBV29-1 and TRBJ1-1; the match to TRBD1 covers 11 bases. The CDR3 contains 14 residues. Germline CDR1 is SQVTM and CDR2 is ANQGSEA. Trimming took 8 bases from V and 0 from J; bases not matched to a gene: 5. DNA of the CDR3: TGCAGCACCCGGGACAGGGGGATGAACACTGAAGCTTTCTTT. Protein: CSTRDRGMNTEAFF.

There are many counts of this clonotype. This chain links TRBV12-3 or TRBV12-4 with TRBJ1-1, with TRBD1 matching over 8 bases. V lost 5 bases, J lost 6 bases, and 5 bases stayed unmatched. The CDR3 runs to 13 residues. The CDR3 loop is CASSPYRGAEAFF. CDR3 coding DNA: TGTGCCAGCAGTCCCTACAGGGGGGCTGAAGCTTTCTTT.

The chain uses TRBV5-1 and TRBJ2-1; D unresolved. V lost 4 bases to trimming and J lost 7 bases, with 9 bases between them. Germline CDR1 reads SGHRS; CDR2 reads YFSETQ. The CDR3 length is 12 residues. The CDR3 DNA follows: TGCGCCAGCAGCCCTAGGTTTAATGAGCAGTTCTTC. The encoded protein is CASSPRFNEQFF.

This clonotype was recorded many times. V gene TRBV7-8 combines with J gene TRBJ2-3; tentative D call: TRBD1 (6 bases). The CDR3 extends over 16 amino acids. The V end was cut by 2 bases, the J end by 0 bases, with 12 bases between. CDR1 is SGHVS, CDR2 FQNEAQ, per germline. The chain's CDR3 is CASSLYWTASTDTQYF. The DNA for the CDR3 is TGTGCCAGCAGCTTATATTGGACAGCTAGCACAGATACGCAGTATTTT.

This clonotype was counted at least ten times. V usage is TRBV10-3 and J usage is TRBJ2-1; the D is unclear. The CDR3 sequence is 15 residues long. Germline V gene sequence: CDR1 ENHRY, CDR2 SYGVKD. With 6 bases removed from V and 5 bases from J, the gap between germline ends came to 17 bases. The CDR3 reads CAIRAGPNSNNEQFF. CDR3 DNA sequence: TGTGCCATCAGGGCAGGCCCTAATTCTAACAATGAGCAGTTCTTC.

This clonotype was observed many times. The V and J genes are TRBV29-1 and TRBJ2-2; no reliable D call. This CDR3 contains 14 residues. Germline V lookup: CDR1 SQVTM, CDR2 ANQGSEA. Trimming shortened V by 1 base and J by 4 bases, and 10 bases separated the two germline ends. The CDR3 nucleotides read TGCAGCGTTGAAGTCTATCGGGCCACCGGGGAGCTGTTTTTT. It codes for CSVEVYRATGELFF.

The table lists this clonotype with many counts. J is TRBJ2-3 and V is TRBV25-1; possible D gene TRBD1, 5 bases. The CDR3 is 12 amino acids. Trimming removed 7 bases at V and 1 base at J, with 6 bases between. The germline V gene has CDR1 MGHDK and CDR2 SYGVNS. The CDR3 DNA sequence: TGTGCCAGCAAAGGGGGCACAGATACGCAGTATTTT. It codes for CASKGGTDTQYF.

This clonotype has at least ten counts. The chain is built from TRBV20-1 and TRBJ2-1; possibly TRBD2 for D (6 bases). CDR1 DFQATT and CDR2 SNEGSKA come from the germline V gene (reference sequence). The V gene lost 0 bases and the J gene lost 6 bases, with 9 bases spanning the gap. The CDR3 contains 13 residues. The CDR3 is CSARDPGLNEQFF. CDR3 DNA sequence: TGCAGTGCTAGAGACCCGGGACTCAATGAGCAGTTCTTC.

This clonotype has ten or more counts. CDR3 amino acids: CASSLDPGSNNEQFF. CDR3 coding DNA: TGTGCCAGCAGCTTAGATCCAGGCTCGAACAATGAGCAGTTCTTC. The V gene is TRBV11-2, the J gene TRBJ2-1, with D unclear. Germline-derived CDR1 and CDR2 are SGHAT and FQNNGV. Trimming took off 0 bases at V and 5 bases at J, with 11 bases between the two ends. CDR3 length equals 15 residues. Based on the CDR3 plus reference TRBV11-2 and TRBJ2-1, the full variable domain is EAGVAQSPRYKIIEKRQSVAFWCNPISGHATLYWYQQILGQGPKLLIQFQNNGVVDDSQLPKDRFSAERLKGVDSTLKIQPAKLEDSAVYLCASSLDPGSNNEQFFGPGTRLTVL.

This clonotype has only a few counts. The V call is TRBV4-2, the J call TRBJ1-1; D not certain. Between the trimmed V and J ends, which lost 4 bases and 3 bases, there was a span of 21 bases. From germline, CDR1 is LGHNA and CDR2 YNFKEQ. The CDR3 sequence is 17 residues long. The CDR3 DNA is TGTGCCAGCAGCCTTGCTTCGGGTGGGCGGCGGGACACTGAAGCTTTCTTT. Protein product: CASSLASGGRRDTEAFF.